One sample yielded the 27 T cell receptor beta chains listed below, sequenced in a study of beta chain features in type 1 diabetes. Isolated RNA was reverse transcribed in full, so expressed TCRB transcripts were sequenced. Measured with immunoSEQ multiplex PCR; TCRdb has only the in-frame clones, and not every one. The sample has 900,000 or so clones; roughly 15% are singletons. Sequencing was carried out using naive CD4+ T cells from blood. The receptor set was obtained from a woman aged 18-30 years in good health.

The chain recombines TRBV5-4 with TRBJ1-1, with D possibly matching TRBD1 (5 bases). Germline V gene lookup returns CDR1 SGHNT and CDR2 YYREEE (reference sequence). The CDR3 has 15 amino acids. V was trimmed by 0 bases and J by 4 bases, leaving 13 bases between them. The DNA for the CDR3 is TGTGCCAGCAGCTTGGGGCACGTGGGGCCCACTGAAGCTTTCTTT. It codes for CASSLGHVGPTEAFF.

V gene TRBV6-1 combines with J gene TRBJ1-3; D is uncertain. Germline V gene sequence: CDR1 MNHNS, CDR2 SASEGT. The CDR3 runs 16 residues. V was trimmed by 1 base and J by 0 bases, leaving 10 bases between them. Here the CDR3 reads CASSEVPSSSGNTIYF. The CDR3 DNA is TGTGCCAGCAGTGAAGTCCCGAGCTCCTCTGGAAACACCATATATTTT.

In this sample, this clone turned up a few times. The chain has TRBV18 and TRBJ2-1, with TRBD2 matching 10 bases. There are 16 residues in the CDR3. After removal of 4 bases from V and 4 bases from J, the junction contained 7 bases not matched to a gene. Germline V gene sequence: CDR1 KGHSH, CDR2 LQKENI. CDR3 DNA sequence: TGTGCCAGCTCACACCGCACTAGCGGGGTTTACAATGAGCAGTTCTTC. Residues: CASSHRTSGVYNEQFF.

This clone showed up just a few times. The gene calls are TRBV7-6 and TRBJ1-1; 7 bases are a match to TRBD1. With V trimmed by 0 bases and J by 1 base, 14 bases remained unmatched. CDR1 is SGHVS and CDR2 is FNYEAQ in the germline V gene. This CDR3 spans 19 amino acids. CDR3 protein: CASSLAETGWFDGNTEAFF. The CDR3 region has the DNA TGTGCCAGCAGCTTAGCGGAGACAGGGTGGTTCGATGGGAACACTGAAGCTTTCTTT.

The genes are TRBV27 and TRBJ2-3; no clear D. The CDR3 sequence is 12 residues long. V was clipped by 5 bases and J by 4 bases, with 7 bases between them. The germline V gene has CDR1 MNHEY and CDR2 SMNVEV (reference sequence). The CDR3 loop is CASSSTPDTQYF. For the CDR3, the DNA is TGTGCCAGCAGTAGTACTCCAGATACGCAGTATTTT.

This clone was found a few times. The same CDR3 also results from other DNA sequences found in this sample. This chain uses TRBV7-2 with TRBJ1-1, with D uncertain. Germline assignment: CDR1 SGHTA and CDR2 FQGNSA. The V end lost 1 base, the J end lost 1 base, and 4 bases lay between the germline ends. The CDR3 spans 13 residues. The CDR3 protein is CASSLGRNTEAFF. CDR3 sequence (DNA): TGTGCCAGCAGCTTAGGTCGGAACACTGAAGCTTTCTTT. Looking up the rest from reference TRBV7-2 and TRBJ1-1 gives the full variable domain: GAGVSQSPSNKVTEKGKDVELRCDPISGHTALYWYRQSLGQGLEFLIYFQGNSAPDKSGLPSDRFSAERTGGSVSTLTIQRTQQEDSAVYLCASSLGRNTEAFFGQGTRLTVV.

The chain has TRBV7-8 and TRBJ2-3; D gene uncertain. CDR3 length: 13 residues. Germline V gene lookup returns CDR1 SGHVS and CDR2 FQNEAQ. Trimming pared 1 base from V and 6 bases from J, leaving 8 bases between. This chain's CDR3 is CASSLGLSDTQYF. The CDR3 DNA reads as TGTGCCAGCAGCTTAGGACTGTCGGATACGCAGTATTTT.

This chain connects TRBV7-3 to TRBJ2-7, with D uncertain. CDR1 is SGHTA, CDR2 FQGTGA, per germline. Trimming removed 2 bases from V and 6 bases from J, with 11 bases in between. The CDR3 length is 13 residues. Here the CDR3 reads CASSLVVGGEQYF. DNA of the CDR3: TGTGCCAGCAGCTTAGTAGTCGGCGGCGAGCAGTACTTC.

This clone was detected a few times. The chain employs TRBV6-6 and TRBJ2-7; D not certain. CDR1 and CDR2 from the germline V gene are MNHNY and SVGAGI (reference sequence). V was clipped by 7 bases and J by 0 bases, with 13 bases between them. The CDR3 totals 14 residues. The chain's CDR3 is CASKFTASSYEQYF. DNA for the CDR3: TGTGCCAGCAAATTTACAGCTAGCTCCTACGAGCAGTACTTC.

The J gene is TRBJ2-2, the V gene TRBV7-2; 8 bases map to TRBD1. This CDR3 region has 16 residues. CDR1 is SGHTA, CDR2 FQGNSA, per germline. V gave up 2 bases and J gave up 4 bases; unmatched junction bases: 6. DNA of the CDR3: TGTGCCAGCAGCTTATACAGGGGGGCGAGCACCGGGGAGCTGTTTTTT. Residues: CASSLYRGASTGELFF. Full variable domain (remainder filled in from reference TRBV7-2 and TRBJ2-2): GAGVSQSPSNKVTEKGKDVELRCDPISGHTALYWYRQSLGQGLEFLIYFQGNSAPDKSGLPSDRFSAERTGGSVSTLTIQRTQQEDSAVYLCASSLYRGASTGELFFGEGSRLTVL.

The chain joins TRBV4-3 to TRBJ2-3; D is possibly TRBD1 (5 bases). The germline gives CDR1 LGHNA, CDR2 YSLEER. Trimming removed 2 bases from V and 2 bases from J, with 17 bases in between. The CDR3 has 17 residues. CDR3 amino acids: CASSQRGSRSHTDTQYF. The DNA of the CDR3 is TGCGCCAGCAGCCAAAGGGGATCCCGTTCCCACACAGATACGCAGTATTTT.

There are a few counts of this clone. The same CDR3 also results from other DNA sequences found in this sample. The CDR3 region is CASSPPGTYEQYF. CDR3 nucleotides: TGTGCCAGCTCACCCCCAGGCACCTACGAGCAGTACTTC. The rearrangement uses TRBV18 and TRBJ2-7; no reliable D call. The germline V gene encodes CDR1 KGHSH and CDR2 LQKENI. This CDR3 is 13 amino acids long. V was shortened by 3 bases and J by 2 bases, with 8 bases between the two germline ends. The full variable domain, with the rest looked up from reference TRBV18 and TRBJ2-7, is NAGVMQNPRHLVRRRGQEARLRCSPMKGHSHVYWYRQLPEEGLKFMVYLQKENIIDESGMPKERFSAEFPKEGPSILRIQQVVRGDSAAYFCASSPPGTYEQYFGPGTRLTVT.

This chain connects TRBV5-1 to TRBJ1-1; D remains unclear. There are 13 residues in the CDR3. V was cut by 5 bases and J by 2 bases, with 10 bases left in between. The germline CDR1 and CDR2 sequences are SGHRS and YFSETQ. The CDR3 loop reads CASRDLRNTEAFF. DNA of the CDR3: TGCGCCAGCAGAGATCTTAGAAACACTGAAGCTTTCTTT.

This clone was counted between two and nine times. The chain is built from TRBV28 and TRBJ1-1; no clear D. The CDR3 runs 14 residues. The V gene lost 3 bases and the J gene lost 0 bases, with 8 bases spanning the gap. Per germline, CDR1 MDHEN and CDR2 SYDVKM. CDR3 in DNA: TGTGCCAGCAGTTTGAAGGTTTTGAACACTGAAGCTTTCTTT. Its translation is CASSLKVLNTEAFF.

The V call is TRBV9, the J call TRBJ2-5; TRBD1 matches 8 bases. In germline, CDR1 is SGDLS, CDR2 YYNGEE. This CDR3 is built from 14 residues. V shed 1 base and J 4 bases; nucleotides not matched to a gene: 3. The CDR3 nucleotides read TGTGCCAGCAGCGTAAGGACAGGGTCAGAGACCCAGTACTTC. It encodes CASSVRTGSETQYF.

This clone was seen more than once but under ten times. The CDR3 DNA reads TGTGCCAGCAGCCCTTGGACAGGGGGGAATCAGCCCCAGCATTTT. Encoded protein: CASSPWTGGNQPQHF. This chain uses TRBV7-2 with TRBJ1-5, with 10 bases aligning to TRBD1. CDR1 is SGHTA, CDR2 FQGNSA, per germline. V lost 5 bases, J lost 4 bases, and 5 bases stayed unmatched. The CDR3 extends over 15 amino acids.

V is TRBV18 and J is TRBJ1-2; 8 positions match TRBD1. Germline V gene lookup returns CDR1 KGHSH and CDR2 LQKENI. The CDR3 covers 12 residues. V lost 3 bases, J lost 8 bases, and 2 bases stayed unmatched. CDR3 residues: CASSPRDRGYTF. CDR3 DNA sequence: TGTGCCAGCTCACCTAGGGACAGGGGCTACACCTTC. Full variable domain (rest looked up from reference TRBV18 and TRBJ1-2): NAGVMQNPRHLVRRRGQEARLRCSPMKGHSHVYWYRQLPEEGLKFMVYLQKENIIDESGMPKERFSAEFPKEGPSILRIQQVVRGDSAAYFCASSPRDRGYTFGSGTRLTVV.

This clone was seen only a few times. This chain connects TRBV4-2 to TRBJ2-3; 10 bases map to TRBD2. This CDR3 spans 15 amino acids. In germline, CDR1 is LGHNA, CDR2 YNFKEQ. V dropped 5 bases and J dropped 3; count of bases not matched to a gene: 5. The CDR3 spells CASSILAGRTDTQYF. The CDR3 coding sequence is TGTGCCAGCAGCATACTAGCGGGAAGGACAGATACGCAGTATTTT.

The V call is TRBV6-6, the J call TRBJ2-7; D is uncertain. V was shortened by 10 bases and J by 3 bases, with 16 bases between the two germline ends. This CDR3 spans 13 amino acids. The germline V gene encodes CDR1 MNHNY and CDR2 SVGAGI (reference sequence). Here the CDR3 DNA reads TGTGCCACTCGCCCGGCTGGGGACTACGAGCAGTACTTC. The encoded protein is CATRPAGDYEQYF.

The gene calls are TRBV7-2 and TRBJ2-3, with a possible D match to TRBD2 (5 bases). The CDR3 is made up of 15 amino acids. Germline V gene data show CDR1 as SGHTA and CDR2 as FQGNSA. V shed 1 base and J shed 0 bases, with 8 bases lying between them. CDR3 protein: CASSLDWESTDTQYF. CDR3 DNA sequence: TGTGCCAGCAGCTTAGATTGGGAGAGCACAGATACGCAGTATTTT.

This clone was observed a handful of times. J is TRBJ2-7 and V is TRBV28; 9 bases are shared with TRBD2. V lost 2 bases, J lost 10 bases, and 9 bases stayed unmatched. From germline, CDR1 is MDHEN and CDR2 SYDVKM. The CDR3 contains 14 residues. DNA for the CDR3: TGTGCCAGCAGTTTAGTGGCGGGAGGGCGCATACAGTACTTC. It translates to CASSLVAGGRIQYF.

The chain combines TRBV18 with TRBJ1-1; no firm D call. The CDR3 is 12 residues long. The V end lost 2 bases, the J end lost 6 bases, and 7 bases lay between the germline ends. Germline V gene lookup returns CDR1 KGHSH and CDR2 LQKENI. CDR3: CASSPAASEAFF. In DNA form, the CDR3 reads TGTGCCAGCTCACCAGCCGCTTCTGAAGCTTTCTTT.

V usage is TRBV5-1 and J usage is TRBJ2-5; no clear D gene. This CDR3 comprises 13 residues. Trimming took 0 bases from V and 5 from J, leaving 8 bases between them. The germline V gene encodes CDR1 SGHRS and CDR2 YFSETQ. The CDR3 region is CASSLGAAETQYF. Written as DNA, the CDR3 is TGCGCCAGCAGCTTGGGTGCGGCCGAGACCCAGTACTTC.

The DNA for the CDR3 is TGTGCCAGCAACCCTCTTCAGGGGCCGAACACTGAAGCTTTCTTT. Its translation is CASNPLQGPNTEAFF. The rearrangement uses TRBV2 and TRBJ1-1, with D possibly being TRBD1 (6 bases). The V end was cut by 7 bases, the J end by 1 base, with 16 bases between. The germline V gene encodes CDR1 SNHLY and CDR2 FYNNEI. This CDR3 spans 15 amino acids.

The sample holds a few counts of this clone. The same CDR3 also results from other DNA sequences found in this sample. The V gene is TRBV9, the J gene TRBJ2-7, with D unclear. The CDR3 is 14 amino acids. Trimming pared 0 bases from V and 0 bases from J, leaving 7 bases between. Germline V CDR1 and CDR2: SGDLS, YYNGEE. In DNA form, the CDR3 reads TGTGCCAGCAGCGTAGGGGGAAACTCCTACGAGCAGTACTTC. This encodes CASSVGGNSYEQYF.

This clone occurred a few times. V is TRBV5-6 and J is TRBJ2-7; D is possibly TRBD2 (8 bases). The germline V gene encodes CDR1 SGHDT and CDR2 YYEEEE. V lost 4 bases and J 0 bases, leaving 23 bases between the germline ends. This CDR3 region has 18 residues. The chain's CDR3 is CASSGLIRGLAGSYEQYF. Written as DNA, the CDR3 is TGTGCCAGCAGCGGCCTGATTAGGGGGCTAGCGGGCTCCTACGAGCAGTACTTC.

The chain employs TRBV7-2 and TRBJ2-7; D might be TRBD2 (6 bases). Trimming removed 2 bases at V and 6 bases at J, with 17 bases between. Germline-derived CDR1 and CDR2 are SGHTA and FQGNSA. The CDR3 loop spans 15 amino acids. CDR3 residues: CASSLRTARRGEQYF. Here the CDR3 DNA reads TGTGCCAGCAGCTTAAGGACTGCCAGGAGGGGCGAGCAGTACTTC.